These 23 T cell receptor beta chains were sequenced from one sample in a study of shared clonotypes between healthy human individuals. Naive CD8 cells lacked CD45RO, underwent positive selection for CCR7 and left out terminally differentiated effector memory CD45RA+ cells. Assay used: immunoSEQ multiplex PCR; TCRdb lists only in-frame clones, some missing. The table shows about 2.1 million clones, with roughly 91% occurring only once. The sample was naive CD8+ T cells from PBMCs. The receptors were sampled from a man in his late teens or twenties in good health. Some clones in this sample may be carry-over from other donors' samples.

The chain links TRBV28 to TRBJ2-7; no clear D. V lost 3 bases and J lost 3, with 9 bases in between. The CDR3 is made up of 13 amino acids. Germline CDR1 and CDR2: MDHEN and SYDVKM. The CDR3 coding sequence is TGTGCCAGCAGTTTTCAGGATTTCTACGAGCAGTACTTC. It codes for CASSFQDFYEQYF.

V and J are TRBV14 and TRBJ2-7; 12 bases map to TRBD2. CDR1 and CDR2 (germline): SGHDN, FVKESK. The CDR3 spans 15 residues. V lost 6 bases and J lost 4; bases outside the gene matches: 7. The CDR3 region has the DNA TGTGCCAGCAGACATCTAGCGGGAGGGGCTTACGAGCAGTACTTC. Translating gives CASRHLAGGAYEQYF.

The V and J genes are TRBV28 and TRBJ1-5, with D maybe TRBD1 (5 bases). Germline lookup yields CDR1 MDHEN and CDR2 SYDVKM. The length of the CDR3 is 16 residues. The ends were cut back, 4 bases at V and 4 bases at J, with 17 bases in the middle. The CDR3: CASSYRGIEANQPQHF. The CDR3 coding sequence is TGTGCCAGCAGTTATCGGGGGATCGAGGCGAATCAGCCCCAGCATTTT.

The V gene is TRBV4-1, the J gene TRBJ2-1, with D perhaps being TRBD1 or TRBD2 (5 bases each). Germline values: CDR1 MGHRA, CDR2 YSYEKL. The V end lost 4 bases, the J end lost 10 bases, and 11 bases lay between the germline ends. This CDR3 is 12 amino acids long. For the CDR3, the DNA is TGCGCCAGCAGCCCCCCGGGACGCGAGCAGTTCTTC. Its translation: CASSPPGREQFF.

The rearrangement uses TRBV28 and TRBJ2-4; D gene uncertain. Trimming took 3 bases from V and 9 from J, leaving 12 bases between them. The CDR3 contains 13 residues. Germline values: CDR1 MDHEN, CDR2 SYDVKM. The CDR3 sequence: CASSFWESGIQYF. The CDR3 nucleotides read TGTGCCAGCAGTTTCTGGGAATCGGGCATTCAGTACTTC.

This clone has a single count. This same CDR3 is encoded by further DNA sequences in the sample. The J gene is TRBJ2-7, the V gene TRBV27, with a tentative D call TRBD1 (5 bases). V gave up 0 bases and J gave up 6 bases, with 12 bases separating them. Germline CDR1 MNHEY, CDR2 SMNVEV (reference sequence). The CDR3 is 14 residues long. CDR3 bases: TGTGCCAGCAGTTTATCGCCAGGGAACGGCGAGCAGTACTTC. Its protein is CASSLSPGNGEQYF.

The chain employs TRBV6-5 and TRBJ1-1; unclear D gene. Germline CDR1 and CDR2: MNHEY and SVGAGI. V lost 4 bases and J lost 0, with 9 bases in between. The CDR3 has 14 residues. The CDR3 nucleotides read TGTGCCAGCAGTTTGGCACCACTGAACACTGAAGCTTTCTTT. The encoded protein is CASSLAPLNTEAFF.

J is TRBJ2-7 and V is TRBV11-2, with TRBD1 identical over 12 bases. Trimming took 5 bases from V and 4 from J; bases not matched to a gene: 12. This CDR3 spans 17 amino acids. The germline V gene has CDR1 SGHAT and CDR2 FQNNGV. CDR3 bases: TGTGCCAGCAGCCCACGATTGACGGGACAGGGGGCGTACGAGCAGTACTTC. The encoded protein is CASSPRLTGQGAYEQYF.

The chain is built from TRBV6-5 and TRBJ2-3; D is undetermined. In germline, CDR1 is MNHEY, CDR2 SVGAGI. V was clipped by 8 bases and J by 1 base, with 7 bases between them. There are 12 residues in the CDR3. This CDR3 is CASGMGTDTQYF. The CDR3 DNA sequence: TGTGCCAGCGGTATGGGCACAGATACGCAGTATTTT.

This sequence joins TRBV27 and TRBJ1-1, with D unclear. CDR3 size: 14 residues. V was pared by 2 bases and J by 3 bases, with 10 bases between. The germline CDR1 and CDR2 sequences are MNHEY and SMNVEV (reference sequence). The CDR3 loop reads CASSLVPRYTEAFF. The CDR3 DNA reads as TGTGCCAGCAGTTTAGTGCCACGCTACACTGAAGCTTTCTTT.

In DNA, the CDR3 is TGTGCCAGCAGTGAAACAGGCGGAGACTCCTACGAGCAGTACTTC. It yields the protein CASSETGGDSYEQYF. The chain links TRBV2 to TRBJ2-7, with D possibly TRBD1 on 5 matching bases. Germline V gives CDR1 SNHLY, CDR2 FYNNEI. The length of the CDR3 is 15 residues. The V end lost 2 bases, the J end lost 0 bases, and 11 bases lay between the germline ends.

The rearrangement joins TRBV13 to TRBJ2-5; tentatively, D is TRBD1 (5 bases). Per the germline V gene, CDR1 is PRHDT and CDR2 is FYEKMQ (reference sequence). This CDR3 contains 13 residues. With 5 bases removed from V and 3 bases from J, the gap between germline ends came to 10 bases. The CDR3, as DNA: TGTGCCAGCAGCCAGGGAAGAAAAGAGACCCAGTACTTC. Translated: CASSQGRKETQYF.

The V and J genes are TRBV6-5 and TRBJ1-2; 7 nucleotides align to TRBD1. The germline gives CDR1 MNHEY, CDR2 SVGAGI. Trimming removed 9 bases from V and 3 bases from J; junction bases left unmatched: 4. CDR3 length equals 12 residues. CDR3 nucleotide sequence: TGTGCCAGTTGGACAGGATACTATGGCTACACCTTC. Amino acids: CASWTGYYGYTF.

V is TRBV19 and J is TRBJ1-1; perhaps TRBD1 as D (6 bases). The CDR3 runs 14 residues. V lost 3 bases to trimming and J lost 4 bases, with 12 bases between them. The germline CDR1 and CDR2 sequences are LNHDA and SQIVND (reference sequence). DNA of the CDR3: TGTGCCAGTAGTATGGCAGGGGCCAGCACTGAAGCTTTCTTT. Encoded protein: CASSMAGASTEAFF. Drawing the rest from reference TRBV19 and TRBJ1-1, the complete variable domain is DGGITQSPKYLFRKEGQNVTLSCEQNLNHDAMYWYRQDPGQGLRLIYYSQIVNDFQKGDIAEGYSVSREKKESFPLTVTSAQKNPTAFYLCASSMAGASTEAFFGQGTRLTVV.

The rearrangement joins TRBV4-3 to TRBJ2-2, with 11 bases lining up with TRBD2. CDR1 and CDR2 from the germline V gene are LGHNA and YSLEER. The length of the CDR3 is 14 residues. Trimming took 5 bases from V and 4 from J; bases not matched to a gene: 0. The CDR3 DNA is TGCGCCAGCAGCACTAGCGGGAGCACCGGGGAGCTGTTTTTT. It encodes CASSTSGSTGELFF.

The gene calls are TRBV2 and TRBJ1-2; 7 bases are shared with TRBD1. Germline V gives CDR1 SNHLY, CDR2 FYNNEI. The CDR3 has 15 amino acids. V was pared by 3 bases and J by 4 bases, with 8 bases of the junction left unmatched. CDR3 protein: CASSEGLGGGYGYTF. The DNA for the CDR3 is TGTGCCAGCAGTGAGGGTTTAGGGGGCGGCTATGGCTACACCTTC.

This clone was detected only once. The CDR3 sequence: CASSYQTGAQHF. The CDR3 nucleotides read TGTGCCAGCAGTTACCAGACGGGGGCCCAGCATTTT. V usage is TRBV6-6 and J usage is TRBJ1-5; D perhaps matches TRBD1 (5 bases). Germline lookup yields CDR1 MNHNY and CDR2 SVGAGI (reference sequence). The CDR3 has 12 amino acids. Trimming cost V 2 bases and J 11 bases, with 10 bases left between them.

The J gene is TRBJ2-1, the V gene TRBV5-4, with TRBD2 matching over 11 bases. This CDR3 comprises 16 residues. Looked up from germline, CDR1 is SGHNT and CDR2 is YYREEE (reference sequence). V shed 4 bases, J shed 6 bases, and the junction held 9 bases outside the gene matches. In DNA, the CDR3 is TGTGCCAGCAGCCAGAGACTAGCGGGATCGTTCAATGAGCAGTTCTTC. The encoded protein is CASSQRLAGSFNEQFF.

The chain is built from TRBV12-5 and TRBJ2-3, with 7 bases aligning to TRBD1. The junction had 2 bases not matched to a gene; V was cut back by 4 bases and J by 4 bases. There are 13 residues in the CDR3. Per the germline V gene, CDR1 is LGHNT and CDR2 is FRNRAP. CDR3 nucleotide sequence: TGTGCTAGTGGTTCGGGACAGCCAGATACGCAGTATTTT. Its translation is CASGSGQPDTQYF.

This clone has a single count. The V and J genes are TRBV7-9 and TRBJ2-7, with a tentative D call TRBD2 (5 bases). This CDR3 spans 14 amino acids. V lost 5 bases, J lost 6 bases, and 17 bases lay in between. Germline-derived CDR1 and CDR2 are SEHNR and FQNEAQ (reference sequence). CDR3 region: CASSPPNREGEQYF. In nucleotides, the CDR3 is TGTGCCAGCAGCCCACCAAATCGCGAGGGCGAGCAGTACTTC.

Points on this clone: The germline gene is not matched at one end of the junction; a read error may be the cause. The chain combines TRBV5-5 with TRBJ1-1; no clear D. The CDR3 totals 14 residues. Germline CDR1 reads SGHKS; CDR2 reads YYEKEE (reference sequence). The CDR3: CASTLGRLGTEAFF. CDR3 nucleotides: TGTGCCAGCACCTTGGGCCGGCTGGGCACTGAAGCTTTCTTT.

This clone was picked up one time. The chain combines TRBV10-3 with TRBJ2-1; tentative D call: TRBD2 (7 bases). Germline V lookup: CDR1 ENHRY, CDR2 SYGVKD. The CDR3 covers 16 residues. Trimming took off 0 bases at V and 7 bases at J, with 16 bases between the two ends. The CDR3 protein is CAISESGAGASNEQFF. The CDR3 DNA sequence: TGTGCCATCAGTGAGTCAGGGGCGGGGGCGAGTAATGAGCAGTTCTTC.

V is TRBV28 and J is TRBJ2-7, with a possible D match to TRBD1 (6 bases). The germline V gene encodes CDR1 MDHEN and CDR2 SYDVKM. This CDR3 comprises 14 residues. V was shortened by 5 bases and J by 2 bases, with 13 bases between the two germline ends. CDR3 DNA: TGTGCCAGCAGTGTGACAGGAGACACCTACGAGCAGTACTTC. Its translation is CASSVTGDTYEQYF.